This T cell receptor beta chain was identified in a study of cytomegalovirus exposure and HLA in healthy donors. Study details: HLA-typed donors were the source of approximately 85 million unique TCRs, which an early data release held. Within the Caucasian-associated ancestry cluster were around 81% of the approximately 400 genotyped donors. General study results and limits: Sequences of the TCR beta chain were said to predict the HLA-A and HLA-B alleles of most subjects accurately.

With 0 bases removed from V and 4 bases from J, the gap between germline ends came to 8 bases. The CDR3 length is 14 residues. Germline values: CDR1 MRHNA, CDR2 SNTAGT. The PCR made use of 60 Vbeta and 13 Jbeta primers. TCRdb's table, derived via immunoSEQ multiplex PCR, lists solely in-frame clones and lacks some. Seen here are around 120,000 clones, about 63% observed once, and the top ten hold about 1.6%. There are a few counts of this clone. The antigen remains unidentified. The sequence was collected from a man aged 30-40 years in good health and CMV-seropositive. The sample consisted of PBMCs. V usage is TRBV6-4 and J usage is TRBJ2-3; D might be TRBD2 (6 bases). Here the CDR3 reads CASSDSRDPDTQYF. The CDR3 DNA reads as TGTGCCAGCAGTGACTCGCGGGACCCAGATACGCAGTATTTT.